One and the same sample provided the 8 T cell receptor beta chains below, sequenced in a study of shared clonotypes between healthy human individuals. Measured with immunoSEQ multiplex PCR; TCRdb has only the in-frame clones, and not every one. The sample shows about 96,000 clones, roughly 45% of them seen only once. Material: PBMCs. The receptor source for this set is a woman aged 40 to 50 in good health. Some clones in this sample may be carry-over from other donors' samples.

CDR3 sequence reads: CATSRDHNDEQYF. In nucleotides, the CDR3 is TGTGCCACCAGCAGAGATCATAACGACGAGCAGTACTTC. The V call is TRBV15, the J call TRBJ2-7; D not certain. Trimming took off 0 bases at V and 5 bases at J, with 8 bases between the two ends. CDR1 LNHNV and CDR2 YYDKDF come from the germline V gene (reference sequence). The CDR3 has 13 residues.

Worth noting for this clone: A far larger clone is just one base off, so this is likely a read error. The chain recombines TRBV4-2 with TRBJ1-2; D not resolved. Germline V gene data show CDR1 as LGHNA and CDR2 as YNFKEQ. The CDR3 runs 16 residues. CDR3 sequence: CASSQDGRVGHYGCTF. CDR3 bases: TGTGCCAGCAGCCAAGATGGGAGGGTGGGTCACTATGGCTGCACCTTC.

V gene TRBV7-2 combines with J gene TRBJ2-3; 8 bases align to TRBD2. The CDR3 consists of 15 residues. J was trimmed by 4 bases and V by 8 bases; bases with no gene match: 11. Germline V CDR1 and CDR2: SGHTA, FQGNSA. In nucleotides, the CDR3 is TGTGCCAGCTATCTAGCGGGTTTCCCCCCAGATACGCAGTATTTT. Encoded protein: CASYLAGFPPDTQYF.

This clone was found many times. The chain carries TRBV27 and TRBJ1-2; perhaps TRBD1 as D (5 bases). Germline CDR1 MNHEY, CDR2 SMNVEV (reference sequence). The CDR3 runs 14 residues. Trimming shortened V by 2 bases and J by 8 bases, and 15 bases separated the two germline ends. The CDR3 DNA sequence: TGTGCCAGCAGTTTAGGGCAGGGAATCGGGGGCTACACCTTC. This translates into CASSLGQGIGGYTF.

V gene TRBV5-1 combines with J gene TRBJ2-7, with TRBD2 matching over 12 bases. Trimming removed 4 bases from V and 6 bases from J; junction bases left unmatched: 8. The CDR3 covers 15 residues. Germline V gives CDR1 SGHRS, CDR2 YFSETQ. This chain's CDR3 is CASSGGLAGRFEQYF. The CDR3 coding sequence is TGCGCCAGCAGCGGTGGACTAGCGGGACGATTCGAGCAGTACTTC.

J is TRBJ2-5 and V is TRBV5-1; no definite D call. Germline V gene data show CDR1 as SGHRS and CDR2 as YFSETQ. CDR3 length: 12 residues. The V end was cut by 0 bases, the J end by 5 bases, with 5 bases between. The CDR3 protein is CASSLVLETQYF. The CDR3 DNA follows: TGCGCCAGCAGCTTGGTCTTGGAGACCCAGTACTTC.

The chain joins TRBV7-2 to TRBJ2-5, with D perhaps assigned TRBD1 or TRBD2 (5 bases each). The V gene lost 1 base and the J gene lost 4 bases, with 13 bases spanning the gap. Germline CDR1 SGHTA, CDR2 FQGNSA. The CDR3 sequence is 15 residues long. DNA of the CDR3: TGTGCCAGCAGCTTAGTCGCGAGAGGGGCAGAGACCCAGTACTTC. Protein sequence: CASSLVARGAETQYF.

V and J are TRBV28 and TRBJ2-7; possible D gene TRBD2, 7 bases. CDR1 MDHEN and CDR2 SYDVKM come from the germline V gene. This CDR3 has 14 amino acids. Trimming stripped 8 bases from V and 3 bases from J, with 17 bases between. The CDR3 spells CASWRGEGLYEQYF. The CDR3 region has the DNA TGTGCCAGCTGGAGGGGGGAGGGCCTCTACGAGCAGTACTTC.